These T cell receptor beta chains were read from a single sample in a study of cytomegalovirus exposure and HLA in healthy donors. Clones were sequenced by immunoSEQ multiplex PCR, and TCRdb holds only the in-frame ones, with some missing. The table includes about 140,000 clones, 82% detected once. Sequences were obtained from PBMCs. These TCRs come from a male donor in good health and CMV-seronegative. Both conserved end residues are part of each CDR3. D genes are given only for firm matches. Expanded clones are given a class, and other clones once, few, many or no size at all.

clone_size d_call j_call cdr3_length v_call cdr3_aa cdr3_nt
. . TRBJ2-1 17 TRBV7-2 CASSLALSDRSYNEQFF TGTGCCAGCAGCTTAGCGCTCAGCGACCGCTCCTACAATGAGCAGTTCTTC
. . TRBJ1-5 12 TRBV7-9 CASSLDSQPQHF TGTGCCAGCAGCTTAGATAGTCAGCCCCAGCATTTT
. . TRBJ2-7 14 TRBV5-1 CASSSGSGLYEQYF TGCGCCAGCAGCTCGGGAAGCGGACTCTACGAGCAGTACTTC
. . TRBJ1-5 14 TRBV7-9 CASSLQGGTQPQHF TGTGCCAGCAGCCTTCAGGGAGGTACGCAGCCCCAGCATTTT
. . TRBJ2-7 13 TRBV2 CASRPGATWEQYF TGTGCCAGCAGGCCAGGGGCTACCTGGGAGCAGTACTTC
. TRBD2 TRBJ2-1 19 TRBV9 CASSGGGLAGRFVYNEQFF TGTGCCAGCAGCGGAGGGGGACTAGCGGGAAGGTTTGTCTACAATGAGCAGTTCTTC
. . TRBJ2-7 13 TRBV5-4 CASSQDSSYEQYF TGTGCCAGCAGCCAGGACTCGAGCTACGAGCAGTACTTC
few . TRBJ2-3 15 TRBV6-6 CASSTYRPGTDTQYF TGTGCCAGCAGTACCTACAGACCGGGCACAGATACGCAGTATTTT
. TRBD1 TRBJ1-6 17 TRBV6-1 CASSDFTHRDRNSPLHF TGTGCCAGCAGTGACTTTACCCATAGGGACAGGAATTCACCCCTCCACTTT
. TRBD1 TRBJ2-7 14 TRBV27 CASSLSTGGPEQYF TGTGCCAGCAGTTTATCGACAGGGGGGCCCGAGCAGTACTTC
few TRBD2 TRBJ2-5 15 TRBV12-5 CASGLLTSGQETQYF TGTGCTAGTGGTTTGCTTACTAGCGGACAAGAGACCCAGTACTTC
. . TRBJ1-5 13 TRBV10-3 CAISGEPNQPQHF TGTGCCATCAGTGGGGAGCCAAATCAGCCCCAGCATTTT
. TRBD1 TRBJ1-6 17 TRBV14 CASSQREQGKYNSPLHF TGTGCCAGCAGCCAAAGGGAACAGGGGAAATATAATTCACCCCTCCACTTT
. . TRBJ2-3 12 TRBV2 CAGETVGDTQYF TGTGCCGGCGAGACAGTAGGAGATACGCAGTATTTT
few . TRBJ2-1 12 TRBV19 CASNRGANEQFF TGTGCCAGTAATCGCGGTGCCAATGAGCAGTTCTTC
. . TRBJ2-6 15 TRBV29-1 CSVEDDRTGANVLTF TGCAGCGTTGAAGATGACAGGACGGGGGCCAACGTCCTGACTTTC
. TRBD1 TRBJ2-3 16 TRBV15 CATSLKRTGDTDTQYF TGTGCCACCAGCCTCAAAAGGACAGGGGACACAGATACGCAGTATTTT
. . TRBJ2-5 16 TRBV2 CASSAGWAAWQETQYF TGTGCCAGCAGTGCAGGGTGGGCGGCTTGGCAAGAGACCCAGTACTTC
. TRBD1 TRBJ2-7 14 TRBV4-1 CASSDWDSSYEQYF TGCGCCAGCAGCGACTGGGACAGCTCCTACGAGCAGTACTTC
. . TRBJ2-5 13 TRBV7-3 CASSLGGRATQYF TGTGCCAGCAGCTTAGGAGGGCGAGCGACCCAGTACTTC
few . TRBJ2-7 15 TRBV7-2 CASSLASGPNYEQYF TGTGCCAGCAGCTTAGCCAGCGGGCCAAACTACGAGCAGTACTTC
. TRBD1 TRBJ1-2 14 TRBV19 CASSINRGNYGYTF TGTGCCAGTAGTATCAACAGGGGCAACTATGGCTACACCTTC
. . TRBJ1-1 14 TRBV5-1 CASSLAWGGTEAFF TGCGCCAGCAGCTTGGCTTGGGGAGGCACTGAAGCTTTCTTT
. . TRBJ1-1 15 TRBV7-9 CASSQPWAGSTEAFF TGTGCCAGCAGTCAGCCTTGGGCCGGGAGCACTGAAGCTTTCTTT
. . TRBJ1-2 13 TRBV2 CASSEWRSDGYTF TGTGCCAGCAGTGAATGGCGGTCGGATGGCTACACCTTC
. . TRBJ2-1 17 TRBV4-1 CASSQDPLGGSYNEQFF TGCGCCAGCAGCCAAGATCCCTTGGGGGGCTCCTACAATGAGCAGTTCTTC
. . TRBJ2-5 12 TRBV5-1 CASSLGGETRYF TGCGCCAGCAGCTTGGGGGGAGAGACCCGGTACTTC
. TRBD2 TRBJ2-3 14 TRBV30 CAWSGGLAGDTQYF TGTGCCTGGAGTGGGGGACTAGCGGGAGATACGCAGTATTTT